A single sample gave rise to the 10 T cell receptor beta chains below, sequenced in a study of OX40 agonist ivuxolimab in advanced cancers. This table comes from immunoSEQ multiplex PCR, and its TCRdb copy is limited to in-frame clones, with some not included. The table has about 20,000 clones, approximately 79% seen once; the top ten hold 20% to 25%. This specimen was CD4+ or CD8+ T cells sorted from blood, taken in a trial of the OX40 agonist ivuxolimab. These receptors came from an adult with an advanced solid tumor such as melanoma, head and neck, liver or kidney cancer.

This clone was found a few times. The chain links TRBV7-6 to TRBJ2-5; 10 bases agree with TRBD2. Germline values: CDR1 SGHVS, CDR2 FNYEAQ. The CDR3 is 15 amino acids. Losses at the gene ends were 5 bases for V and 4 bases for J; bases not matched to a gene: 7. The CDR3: CASSLLAGGRETQYF. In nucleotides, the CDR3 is TGTGCCAGCAGCCTTTTAGCGGGGGGACGAGAGACCCAGTACTTC. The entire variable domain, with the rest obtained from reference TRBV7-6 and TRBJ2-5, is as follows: GAGVSQSPRYKVTKRGQDVALRCDPISGHVSLYWYRQALGQGPEFLTYFNYEAQQDKSGLPNDRFSAERPEGSISTLTIQRTEQRDSAMYRCASSLLAGGRETQYFGPGTRLLVL.

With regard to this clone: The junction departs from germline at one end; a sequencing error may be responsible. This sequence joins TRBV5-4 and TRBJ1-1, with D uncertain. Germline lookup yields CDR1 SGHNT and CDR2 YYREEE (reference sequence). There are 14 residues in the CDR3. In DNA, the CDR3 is TGCGCCAGCAGTGTCGATCTAAGTTACACTGAAGCTTTCTTT. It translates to CASSVDLSYTEAFF.

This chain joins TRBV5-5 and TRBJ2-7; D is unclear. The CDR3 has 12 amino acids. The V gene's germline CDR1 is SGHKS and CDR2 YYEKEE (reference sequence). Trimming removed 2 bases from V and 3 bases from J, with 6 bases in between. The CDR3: CASSFADYEQYF. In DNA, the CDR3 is TGTGCCAGCAGCTTCGCCGACTACGAGCAGTACTTC.

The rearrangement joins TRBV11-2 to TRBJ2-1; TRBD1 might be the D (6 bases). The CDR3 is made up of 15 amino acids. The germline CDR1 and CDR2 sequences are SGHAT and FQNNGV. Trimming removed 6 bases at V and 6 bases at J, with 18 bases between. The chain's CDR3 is CASSILGAQGNEQFF. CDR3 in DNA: TGTGCCAGCAGTATACTGGGGGCGCAAGGCAATGAGCAGTTCTTC. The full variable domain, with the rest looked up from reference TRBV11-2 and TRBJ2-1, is EAGVAQSPRYKIIEKRQSVAFWCNPISGHATLYWYQQILGQGPKLLIQFQNNGVVDDSQLPKDRFSAERLKGVDSTLKIQPAKLEDSAVYLCASSILGAQGNEQFFGPGTRLTVL.

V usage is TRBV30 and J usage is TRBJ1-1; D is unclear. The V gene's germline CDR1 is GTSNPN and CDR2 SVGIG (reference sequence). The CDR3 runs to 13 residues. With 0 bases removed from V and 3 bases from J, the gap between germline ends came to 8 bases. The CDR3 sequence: CAWSVGGDTEAFF. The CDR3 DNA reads TGTGCCTGGAGTGTTGGCGGGGACACTGAAGCTTTCTTT.

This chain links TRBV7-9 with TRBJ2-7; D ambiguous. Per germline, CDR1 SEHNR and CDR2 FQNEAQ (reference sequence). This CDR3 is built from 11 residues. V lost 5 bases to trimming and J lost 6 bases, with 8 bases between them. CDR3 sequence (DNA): TGTGCCAGCAGCCCCCTAGTCGAGCAGTACTTC. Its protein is CASSPLVEQYF.

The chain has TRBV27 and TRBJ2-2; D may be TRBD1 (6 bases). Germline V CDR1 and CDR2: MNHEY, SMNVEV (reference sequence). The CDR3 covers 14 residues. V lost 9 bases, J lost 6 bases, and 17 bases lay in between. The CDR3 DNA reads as TGTGCCAGTAAGGACGGCTGGGGGCCCGGGGAGCTGTTTTTT. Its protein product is CASKDGWGPGELFF.

For the CDR3, the DNA is TGTGCCAGCAGCTCAGGGGTCACAGGGGCGGGGGAAAAACTGTTTTTT. Translation gives CASSSGVTGAGEKLFF. The gene calls are TRBV7-9 and TRBJ1-4; 7 bases match TRBD1. The CDR3 extends over 16 amino acids. CDR1 and CDR2 (germline): SEHNR, FQNEAQ (reference sequence). Trimming took 4 bases from V and 8 from J; bases not matched to a gene: 13. The variable domain in full, completed from reference TRBV7-9 and TRBJ1-4, reads DTGVSQNPRHKITKRGQNVTFRCDPISEHNRLYWYRQTLGQGPEFLTYFQNEAQLEKSRLLSDRFSAERPKGSFSTLEIQRTEQGDSAMYLCASSSGVTGAGEKLFFGSGTQLSVL.

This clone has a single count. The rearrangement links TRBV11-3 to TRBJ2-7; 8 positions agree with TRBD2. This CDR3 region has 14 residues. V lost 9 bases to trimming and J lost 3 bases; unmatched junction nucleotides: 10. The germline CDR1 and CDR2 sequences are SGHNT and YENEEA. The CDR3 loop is CASRGERGNYEQYF. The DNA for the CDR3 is TGTGCCAGTCGGGGCGAGCGGGGGAACTACGAGCAGTACTTC.

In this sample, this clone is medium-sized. The DNA for the CDR3 is TGTGCCAGCAGCGTGAGCCAGGGTAGTGGCTACACCTTC. Its protein product is CASSVSQGSGYTF. The chain links TRBV9 to TRBJ1-2; D perhaps matches TRBD1 (5 bases). CDR3 length: 13 residues. Germline V gene data show CDR1 as SGDLS and CDR2 as YYNGEE. The V end lost 2 bases, the J end lost 7 bases, and 12 bases lay between the germline ends.